This T cell receptor (beta chain) was recovered during a study of shared clonotypes between healthy human individuals (TCRdb year 2020). About the investigation overall: A few men and two women, aged 18 to 49 years, made up the cohort. For each donor, CD4 naive and CD4 memory were each run on three plates, CD8 naive on two plates, and CD8 memory on one plate. To estimate repertoire size and how much clonotypes are shared between individuals, the study performed deep sequencing of blood TCR repertoires from roughly five healthy adults. To increase sequencing depth and limit assay-specific biases, different laboratories used diverse techniques to prepare libraries and sequence TCR repertoires. Each donor's leukapheresis produced roughly between about 0.85 and 10 billion PBMCs.

What the research found in general, with its limitations: Naive subsets generally had larger estimated clonotype richness than memory subsets. Pairwise subsampling indicated that sequencing depth was expected to affect the degree of clonotype sharing among donors. The small number of donors limited the genetic and exposure-history diversity represented. Higher generation probabilities were observed for clonotypes shared by all four sorted-subset donors than for non-shared clonotypes. Even with the large sequencing depth, rarefaction of the sorted-subset datasets indicated that sequencing was incomplete. Sampling was restricted to blood, and TCR repertoires in tissues likely differ from the TCR repertoires found in blood. Across several donors, roughly 5.4% of naive CD4, 3% to 4% of naive CD8, under 2.5% of memory CD4, and over 0.35% of memory CD8 clonotypes were shared.

After removal of 3 bases from V and 2 bases from J, the junction retains 6 bases not matched to a gene. CDR1 and CDR2, looked up from the germline V gene, are MDHEN and SYDVKM. Taken from cysteine to phenylalanine, the CDR3 has 15 residues. Only CDR3 DNA remains: 45 bases, in frame from the first base. For the CD8 naive samples, CD45RO-negative cells were positively selected for CCR7, yielding a CD45RA+CCR7+ population from which TemRA cells were excluded. The donors were healthy, HIV-negative adults who had no recently reported acute infections or vaccinations. Only Caucasian adults living in Nashville, Tennessee, USA were represented among the donors. After blood collection by leukapheresis, PBMCs were isolated using Ficoll-Histopaque density gradient centrifugation and then cryopreserved in the vapor phase of liquid nitrogen. Analytical flow cytometry was used to check the purity and quantity of each magnetically sorted T cell population. From each sorted fraction, genomic DNA was isolated and quantified by UV absorbance on a Nanodrop 2000c.

Using the deep immunoSEQ assay, TCR CDR3 regions were amplified from genomic DNA by multiplex PCR. For each cell subset, the extracted genomic DNA was distributed evenly across all wells of several immunoSEQ 96-well plates, and each plate served as one replicate. For sorted subsets, roughly 200 ng of genomic DNA, equivalent to around 31,000 T cell genomes, went into each replicate PCR. The purified libraries were quantified using a Qubit 3.0 fluorometer, sized with a Bioanalyzer 2100, and then quantified again using the KAPA Library Quantification kit. Every immunoSEQ 96-well plate was sequenced on a separate single-read 150-cycle Illumina NextSeq 550 flow cell. The authors processed their data as follows. The immunoSEQ output contained only junctional sequences without quality scores, so filtering could not match that applied to full-length reads. To assign V/J genes and CDR3, sequences were annotated using PyIR, a Python wrapper for IgBLAST v1.9, with IMGT germline references. Reads with weak V/J assignments (E-value above 1e-6), missing CDR3, stop codons, out-of-frame junctions, or ambiguous translated residues were removed. V3J clonotypes were defined as sequences sharing the same inferred V gene, J gene, and CDR3 amino acid sequence. Percentage overlap between repertoires was computed as shared unique clonotypes divided by the size of the smaller repertoire. RTK rarefaction, the Chao1 estimator, and Recon v2.1 estimates of unobserved clonotypes were used to assess repertoire richness. For all TCRbeta clonotypes obtained by the gDNA method from a handful of donors, generation probabilities were computed with OLGA. The clones in this table, taken by TCRdb from immuneACCESS, are in-frame only. Not every clone is retained; where verified, under half of the shortfall comes from an unresolved V gene, and the cause of the rest is unknown. The V and J calls and clone size are taken from that table; D and trimming were inferred from the DNA. This sample holds around 640,000 clones; approximately 96% were observed only once. Less than 0.13% of the sample goes to the ten largest clones.

Concerning this clone itself: Its antigen has not been determined. No much larger clone is present one base from it, and per-base qualities are unavailable.

The sequencing sample was made of naive CD8+ T cells sorted from blood. Per the publication, the cell subset or site label means: CD45RA+CCR7+. The rearranged chain carries TRBV28 and TRBJ1-2; 7 bases in the junction line up with TRBD1. The receptor comes from a woman between 25 and 40 years old in good health. The CDR3 region has the sequence CASSLHRGANYGYTF. The nucleotide sequence is given as TGTGCCAGCAGTTTGCACAGGGGAGCAAACTATGGCTACACCTTC.